The table lists the clone carrying this T cell receptor (beta chain) with a few counts. No antigen is known for it. The data stem from a study of T cell responses to AZD1222 COVID-19 vaccine. General study findings and limits: In all cases, repertoires were sampled only after the peak T cell response.

Unmatched junction bases numbered 13, after V lost 4 bases and J lost 6 bases. CDR1 is LGHDT and CDR2 is YNNKEL in the germline V gene (reference sequence). The CDR3 is made up of 17 amino acids. The data were produced by immunoSEQ multiplex PCR, yet TCRdb's version contains in-frame clones alone and is incomplete. The table includes approximately 140,000 clones, just over 90% detected once. The receptor comes from an adult in good health. The rearrangement uses TRBV3-1 (or the pseudogene TRBV3-2) and TRBJ2-1; 9 bases match TRBD2. The starting material was peripheral blood, obtained on day 0 of MenACWY control vaccination. The chain's CDR3 is CASSPRLAARDINEQFF. For the CDR3, the DNA is TGTGCCAGCAGCCCTAGACTAGCGGCCAGGGACATCAATGAGCAGTTCTTC.